This T cell receptor (beta chain) was recorded in a study of shared clonotypes between healthy human individuals. Study-level findings and limits: In having few donors, the study represented limited genetic and exposure-history diversity.

About this clone itself: What it binds is not known.

The authors ran the assay at deep level. Original analysis: Filtering differed for immunoSEQ, which gave only junction sequences without quality scores. Only in-frame clones appear in the TCRdb table, and some are missing; sequencing was by immunoSEQ multiplex PCR. V, J and clone size derive from that table, while D and trimming were established from the DNA sequence. The sample has a few million clones, 92% seen once. Germline V gene data show CDR1 as SGHTA and CDR2 as FQGNSA. The ends were cut back, 5 bases at V and 5 bases at J, with 21 bases in the middle. This CDR3 contains 16 residues. The investigators split CD4+ cells into a CD45RA+ naive subset and a CD45RA-negative memory subset.

Sequencing was performed on naive CD4+ T cells from PBMCs. The subset: CD45RA+ positively selected. This chain joins TRBV7-2 and TRBJ1-1; D gene uncertain. This TCR was recovered from a man aged 18 to 29 in good health. Some clones in this sample may be carry-over from other donors' samples. The CDR3 here is CASSQRRSGSGTEAFF. CDR3 DNA sequence: TGTGCCAGCAGCCAGAGGAGGTCTGGGAGCGGGACTGAAGCTTTCTTT.